These T cell receptor beta chains were read from a single sample in a study of T cell responses to AZD1222 COVID-19 vaccine. Here immunoSEQ multiplex PCR was the method, and the copy in TCRdb shows in-frame clones only, minus some. The data hold about 150,000 clones, with about nine tenths observed a single time. The sample here was peripheral blood, taken on day 0 of AZD1222 vaccination. These receptors all stem from an adult in good health. The CDR3 runs from the conserved cysteine through the conserved F or W. The D gene is left open where the match is weak.

>TRBJ1-1|TRBD1|TRBV28
CASRTQGGWFTEAFF
>TRBJ1-1|-|TRBV18
CASSPRGAMNTEAFF
>TRBJ2-5|TRBD1|TRBV13
CASSDRGTETQYF
>TRBJ2-1|-|TRBV27
CASSLDWGGDEQFF
>TRBJ2-3|TRBD1|TRBV14
CASSLRGPADTQYF
>TRBJ1-1|-|TRBV28
CASSAPGLNTEAFF
>TRBJ2-5|-|TRBV13
CASSLRLEMETQYF
>TRBJ1-1|-|TRBV2
CASSLGLGTEAFF
>TRBJ2-5|-|TRBV15
CATSRGTETQYF
>TRBJ1-3|-|TRBV6-6
CASSWSGTLGNTIYF
>TRBJ1-2|-|TRBV12-3/TRBV12-4
CASSPGGSYGYTF
>TRBJ2-4|TRBD2|TRBV6-5
CASSLLAGGNIQYF
>TRBJ2-2|TRBD2|TRBV6-2/TRBV6-3
CASSLGTSVPGELFF
>TRBJ2-7|-|TRBV11-3
CASSFQGRGRYEQYF
>TRBJ1-2|TRBD1|TRBV19
CASSILTGAYGYTF